Listed here are 18 T cell receptor beta chains from one sample, sequenced in a study of blood T cell repertoires in COVID-19. Sequencing was performed with immunoSEQ multiplex PCR; in TCRdb, only in-frame clones are kept and a portion is missing. The sample has 110,000 or so clones; about four fifths are singletons. The sequencing sample was made of peripheral blood. These receptors came from a human donor in a cohort sampled during active COVID-19.

The chain is built from TRBV18 and TRBJ1-2, with D unresolved. The V end was cut by 2 bases, the J end by 2 bases, with 12 bases between. The V gene's germline CDR1 is KGHSH and CDR2 LQKENI. This CDR3 comprises 15 residues. This CDR3 reads CASSPEGQTNYGYTF. CDR3 coding DNA: TGTGCCAGCTCACCAGAGGGCCAGACCAACTATGGCTACACCTTC.

The chain uses TRBV2 and TRBJ2-3; 9 bases fit TRBD2. Germline trimming cut 7 bases from V and 0 bases from J; bases unmatched to any gene: 5. The germline CDR1 and CDR2 sequences are SNHLY and FYNNEI. The CDR3 runs 15 residues. The CDR3: CASNPSGISTDTQYF. The CDR3 nucleotides are TGTGCCAGCAATCCTAGCGGGATTAGCACAGATACGCAGTATTTT. The whole variable domain, filled in from reference TRBV2 and TRBJ2-3, reads EPEVTQTPSHQVTQMGQEVILRCVPISNHLYFYWYRQILGQKVEFLVSFYNNEISEKSEIFDDQFSVERPDGSNFTLKIRSTKLEDSAMYFCASNPSGISTDTQYFGPGTRLTVL.

The chain couples TRBV7-8 to TRBJ2-5; possible D gene TRBD1, 5 bases. Deletions cut 0 bases from V and 3 bases from J, with 11 bases between. From germline, CDR1 is SGHVS and CDR2 FQNEAQ. The CDR3 totals 15 residues. CDR3 coding DNA: TGTGCCAGCAGCTTAGCGCCAGAAGGGGAAGAGACCCAGTACTTC. It translates to CASSLAPEGEETQYF.

This clone was seen a handful of times. The V call is TRBV2, the J call TRBJ2-3; D is possibly TRBD2 (6 bases). This CDR3 region has 15 residues. CDR1 SNHLY and CDR2 FYNNEI come from the germline V gene. V was shortened by 5 bases and J by 0 bases, with 12 bases between the two germline ends. The DNA for the CDR3 is TGTGCCAGCAGTCTCAGCGGGTACAGCACAGATACGCAGTATTTT. It translates to CASSLSGYSTDTQYF.

There are a few counts of this clone. J is TRBJ1-5 and V is TRBV3-1 (or the pseudogene TRBV3-2); D might be TRBD1 (5 bases). The CDR3 extends over 13 amino acids. The germline V and J ends were trimmed by 5 bases and 4 bases, with 9 bases remaining between them. Looked up from germline, CDR1 is LGHDT and CDR2 is YNNKEL (reference sequence). The CDR3 region is CASSGAGNQPQHF. The CDR3, as DNA: TGTGCCAGCAGCGGCGCAGGGAATCAGCCCCAGCATTTT.

In this sample, this clone turned up a few times. The chain has TRBV6-1 and TRBJ2-7; D may be TRBD1 (6 bases). This CDR3 contains 15 residues. V was clipped by 2 bases and J by 5 bases, with 16 bases between them. CDR1 and CDR2 (germline): MNHNS, SASEGT. For the CDR3, the DNA is TGTGCCAGCAGTGAAATAGGCAGGGGAGTGGACGAGCAGTACTTC. It encodes CASSEIGRGVDEQYF.

CDR3 loop: CASSMRGSGANVLTF. The CDR3 nucleotides read TGTGCCAGTAGTATGCGGGGCTCTGGGGCCAACGTCCTGACTTTC. The gene calls are TRBV19 and TRBJ2-6, with a possible D match to TRBD2 (6 bases). The V end lost 3 bases, the J end lost 0 bases, and 6 bases lay between the germline ends. The V gene's germline CDR1 is LNHDA and CDR2 SQIVND (reference sequence). The CDR3 extends over 15 amino acids.

CDR3 coding DNA: TGTGCCAGCAGTCCCAGCTCTGGAAACACCATATATTTT. Translated: CASSPSSGNTIYF. The chain is built from TRBV12-3 or TRBV12-4 and TRBJ1-3; D is ambiguous. Trimming removed 5 bases at V and 0 bases at J, with 5 bases between. This CDR3 spans 13 amino acids.

The V and J genes are TRBV10-1 and TRBJ2-2, with D perhaps TRBD1 (5 bases). The CDR3 loop spans 14 amino acids. V lost 2 bases and J 4 bases, leaving 8 bases between the germline ends. Germline V gene sequence: CDR1 WNHNN, CDR2 SYGVQD (reference sequence). The CDR3 here is CASSESRGTGELFF. The DNA of the CDR3 is TGCGCCAGCAGTGAGAGTAGGGGCACCGGGGAGCTGTTTTTT.

V usage is TRBV6-4 and J usage is TRBJ1-5; D possibly corresponds to TRBD1 (5 bases). The germline V and J ends were trimmed by 3 bases and 2 bases, with 8 bases remaining between them. Per the germline V gene, CDR1 is MRHNA and CDR2 is SNTAGT. The CDR3 covers 14 residues. The CDR3 sequence: CASSEQGGNQPQHF. DNA for the CDR3: TGTGCCAGCAGTGAGCAAGGGGGCAATCAGCCCCAGCATTTT.

The chain combines TRBV27 with TRBJ2-1; TRBD1 might be the D (7 bases). The CDR3 is made up of 14 amino acids. With 6 bases removed from V and 7 bases from J, the gap between germline ends came to 16 bases. Germline-derived CDR1 and CDR2 are MNHEY and SMNVEV (reference sequence). CDR3 loop: CASSHRTGGNEQFF. CDR3 nucleotide sequence: TGTGCCAGCAGCCACCGGACAGGAGGGAATGAGCAGTTCTTC.

The genes are TRBV4-1 and TRBJ1-2; D remains unclear. This CDR3 has 14 residues. The germline V and J ends were trimmed by 3 bases and 6 bases, with 14 bases remaining between them. CDR1 MGHRA and CDR2 YSYEKL come from the germline V gene. The CDR3 bases are TGCGCCAGCAGCCACCCCCGGGTAGAGCATGGCTACACCTTC. Translation: CASSHPRVEHGYTF.

This clone was observed many times. The rearrangement joins TRBV20-1 to TRBJ1-1; a weak D match, TRBD1 (6 bases). CDR3 length: 10 amino acids. V was cut by 5 bases and J by 8 bases, with 9 bases left in between. CDR1 is DFQATT, CDR2 SNEGSKA, per germline (reference sequence). The CDR3 reads CSALDREAFF. CDR3 DNA sequence: TGCAGTGCTTTAGACAGGGAAGCTTTCTTT.

The V gene is TRBV2, the J gene TRBJ1-2; TRBD1 might be the D (5 bases). Germline loops: CDR1 SNHLY, CDR2 FYNNEI. Trimming shortened V by 1 base and J by 4 bases, and 7 bases separated the two germline ends. CDR3 length: 13 amino acids. The CDR3 sequence: CASSEVRAYGYTF. The CDR3 DNA reads TGTGCCAGCAGTGAAGTCAGGGCCTATGGCTACACCTTC.

The V gene is TRBV18, the J gene TRBJ2-7, with D possibly TRBD2 on 5 matching bases. The germline gives CDR1 KGHSH, CDR2 LQKENI. V was clipped by 5 bases and J by 2 bases, with 19 bases between them. The CDR3 has 16 residues. CDR3 nucleotide sequence: TGTGCCAGCTCAACAAACTCCCCGGGATCAACCTACGAGCAGTACTTC. As protein: CASSTNSPGSTYEQYF.

A single count supports this clone. The chain carries TRBV7-2 and TRBJ2-2; D possibly corresponds to TRBD2 (6 bases). CDR1 and CDR2 (germline): SGHTA, FQGNSA. The CDR3 is 16 amino acids. V lost 4 bases and J 4 bases, leaving 16 bases between the germline ends. The CDR3 sequence: CASSSRATSPTGELFF. The CDR3 DNA sequence: TGTGCCAGCAGCTCCCGGGCGACTAGTCCCACCGGGGAGCTGTTTTTT.

In its sample, this clone was seen a few times. This sequence joins TRBV10-1 and TRBJ1-5; 9 positions agree with TRBD1. After removal of 6 bases from V and 7 bases from J, the junction contained 10 bases not matched to a gene. Germline CDR1 reads WNHNN; CDR2 reads SYGVQD (reference sequence). CDR3 size: 15 residues. The CDR3 DNA follows: TGCGCCAGCAGCTACCAAACAGGGGGCACGCAGCCCCAGCATTTT. Translation gives CASSYQTGGTQPQHF.

CDR3 nucleotide sequence: TGTGCCAGCAGGGTAGCTGGGGCCAACGTCCTGACTTTC. Encoded protein: CASRVAGANVLTF. The rearrangement uses TRBV28 and TRBJ2-6; D remains ambiguous. Germline lookup yields CDR1 MDHEN and CDR2 SYDVKM. V lost 6 bases to trimming and J lost 2 bases, with 5 bases between them. The CDR3 runs to 13 residues.